This record looks at one TCR beta chain sequence and its context. As handled by the study authors: Amplification with reference gene primers provided the estimates of nucleated cell counts. Sequencing used immunoSEQ multiplex PCR; TCRdb keeps in-frame clones, though not all of them. V, J and clone size are those of that table, while D and trimming were read from the DNA. The sample holds 130,000 to 150,000 clones; more than 80% are singletons and the top ten take 8% to 9%. This specimen comes from a study of blood T cell repertoires in COVID-19. As for the study in general: Some COVID-19 samples were acute and others convalescent; all came from the United States, Italy and Spain. PBMCs, B-cell-depleted T cells, or T cells provided the cDNA or gDNA that made up the material.

V shed 4 bases and J shed 1 base, with 13 bases lying between them. The germline V gene encodes CDR1 LNHDA and CDR2 SQIVND (reference sequence). This CDR3 comprises 15 residues. The sequence derives from a human donor with acute or convalescent COVID-19. The donor label of this sample is uncertain. The chain carries TRBV19 and TRBJ1-1, with D perhaps matching TRBD1 (6 bases). Sequencing was performed on peripheral blood. CDR3 sequence reads: CASSTRGHTNTEAFF. In nucleotides, the CDR3 is TGTGCCAGTAGTACAAGGGGACACACGAACACTGAAGCTTTCTTT.